Each of the 4 T cell receptor beta chains below was sequenced from the same sample in a study of response to subunit inactivated influenza vaccine. TCRdb reprocessed the RT-PCR reads via MiXCR and lists one record per CDR3 protein. Of hundreds of thousands of distinct CDR3 sequences in the sample, roughly 12% are singletons; the top ten hold 11%. Another study also made use of these data, one on T cells expressing NK-cell markers. That paper adds: Generation of TCR beta cDNA was performed by 5'RACE template switching incorporating UMIs.

The sequencing here drew on PBMCs from blood, taken on the day of vaccination. These receptor sequences come from a man aged 45-65 years who received an inactivated influenza vaccine.

Many counts were recorded for this clonotype. J is TRBJ1-3 and V is TRBV10-3; D is perhaps TRBD1 (6 bases). The CDR3 is made up of 19 amino acids. V lost 10 bases to trimming and J lost 0 bases, with 28 bases between them. Germline V gene data show CDR1 as ENHRY and CDR2 as SYGVKD. This chain's CDR3 is CATGDPTFAGAHSGNTIYF. For the CDR3, the DNA is TGTGCCACCGGAGATCCGACGTTCGCAGGGGCCCACTCTGGAAACACCATATATTTT.

This clonotype was seen more than once but under ten times. V usage is TRBV5-6 and J usage is TRBJ2-3, with D unresolved. The V gene lost 0 bases and the J gene lost 2 bases, with 7 bases spanning the gap. Germline loops: CDR1 SGHDT, CDR2 YYEEEE. The CDR3 has 14 residues. The DNA of the CDR3 is TGTGCCAGCAGCTTGGAATCGGACACAGATACGCAGTATTTT. Translating it yields CASSLESDTDTQYF.

This clonotype occurred many times. The V gene is TRBV4-2, the J gene TRBJ1-1; D is unresolved. Germline loops: CDR1 LGHNA, CDR2 YNFKEQ. The CDR3 contains 11 residues. V was trimmed by 4 bases and J by 7 bases, leaving 7 bases between them. The CDR3 DNA sequence: TGTGCCAGCAGCCTCGACGGTGAAGCTTTCTTT. It encodes CASSLDGEAFF.

This clonotype was picked up a small number of times. The J gene is TRBJ2-7, the V gene TRBV7-9; D unclear. Germline assignment: CDR1 SEHNR and CDR2 FQNEAQ (reference sequence). The V and J ends lost 0 bases and 6 bases respectively, with 9 bases between them. The CDR3 extends over 13 amino acids. CDR3 amino acids: CASSLADMGEQYF. The CDR3 DNA is TGTGCCAGCAGCTTAGCCGACATGGGCGAGCAGTACTTC. Full variable domain (missing parts from reference TRBV7-9 and TRBJ2-7): DTGVSQNPRHKITKRGQNVTFRCDPISEHNRLYWYRQTLGQGPEFLTYFQNEAQLEKSRLLSDRFSAERPKGSFSTLEIQRTEQGDSAMYLCASSLADMGEQYFGPGTRLTVT.